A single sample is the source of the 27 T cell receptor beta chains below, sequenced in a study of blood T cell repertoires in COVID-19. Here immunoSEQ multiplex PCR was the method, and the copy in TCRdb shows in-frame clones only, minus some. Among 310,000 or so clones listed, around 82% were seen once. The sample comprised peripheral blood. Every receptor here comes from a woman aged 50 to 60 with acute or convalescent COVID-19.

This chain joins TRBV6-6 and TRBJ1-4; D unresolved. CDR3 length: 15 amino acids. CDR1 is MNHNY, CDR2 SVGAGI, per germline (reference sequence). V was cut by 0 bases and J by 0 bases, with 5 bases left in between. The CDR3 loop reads CASSYSAATNEKLFF. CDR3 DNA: TGTGCCAGCAGTTACTCTGCAGCAACTAATGAAAAACTGTTTTTT.

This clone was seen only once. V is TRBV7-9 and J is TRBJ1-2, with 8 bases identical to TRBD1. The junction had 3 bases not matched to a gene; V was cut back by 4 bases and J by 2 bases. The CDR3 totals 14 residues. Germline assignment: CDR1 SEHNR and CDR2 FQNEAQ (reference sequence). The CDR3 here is CASSSDRGNYGYTF. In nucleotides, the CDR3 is TGTGCCAGCAGCTCCGACAGGGGCAACTATGGCTACACCTTC. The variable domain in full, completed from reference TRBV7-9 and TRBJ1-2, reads DTGVSQNPRHKITKRGQNVTFRCDPISEHNRLYWYRQTLGQGPEFLTYFQNEAQLEKSRLLSDRFSAERPKGSFSTLEIQRTEQGDSAMYLCASSSDRGNYGYTFGSGTRLTVV.

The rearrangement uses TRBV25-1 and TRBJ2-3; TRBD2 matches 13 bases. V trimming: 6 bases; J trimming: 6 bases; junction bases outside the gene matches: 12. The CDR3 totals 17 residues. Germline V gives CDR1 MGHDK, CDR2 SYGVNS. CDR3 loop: CASRGGLAGAGGDTQYF. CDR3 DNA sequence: TGTGCCAGCAGGGGAGGACTAGCGGGAGCTGGGGGTGATACGCAGTATTTT.

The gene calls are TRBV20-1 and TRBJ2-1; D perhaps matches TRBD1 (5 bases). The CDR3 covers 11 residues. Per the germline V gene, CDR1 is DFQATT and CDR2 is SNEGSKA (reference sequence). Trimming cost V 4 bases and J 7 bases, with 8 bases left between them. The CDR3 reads CSAIKGNEQFF. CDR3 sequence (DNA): TGCAGTGCTATAAAGGGGAATGAGCAGTTCTTC.

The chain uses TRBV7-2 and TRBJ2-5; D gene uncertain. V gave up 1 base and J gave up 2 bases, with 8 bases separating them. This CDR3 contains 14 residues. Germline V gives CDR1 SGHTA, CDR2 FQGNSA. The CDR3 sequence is CASSLGPSQETQYF. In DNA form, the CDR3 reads TGTGCCAGCAGCTTAGGCCCCAGTCAAGAGACCCAGTACTTC.

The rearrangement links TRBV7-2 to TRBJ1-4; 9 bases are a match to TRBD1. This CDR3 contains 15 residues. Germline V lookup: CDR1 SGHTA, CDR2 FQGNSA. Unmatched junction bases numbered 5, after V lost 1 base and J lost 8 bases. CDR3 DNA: TGTGCCAGCAGCTTAGAGACAGGGGGAGAAGAAAAACTGTTTTTT. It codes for CASSLETGGEEKLFF.

The CDR3 spells CAISERGQVNQPQHF. In DNA form, the CDR3 reads TGTGCCATCAGCGAGAGGGGACAGGTCAATCAGCCCCAGCATTTT. The chain employs TRBV10-3 and TRBJ1-5; TRBD1 agrees at 8 bases. The V gene end was trimmed by 6 bases and the J gene end by 3 bases; junction bases not matched to a gene: 7. Germline V gene sequence: CDR1 ENHRY, CDR2 SYGVKD. This CDR3 contains 15 residues.

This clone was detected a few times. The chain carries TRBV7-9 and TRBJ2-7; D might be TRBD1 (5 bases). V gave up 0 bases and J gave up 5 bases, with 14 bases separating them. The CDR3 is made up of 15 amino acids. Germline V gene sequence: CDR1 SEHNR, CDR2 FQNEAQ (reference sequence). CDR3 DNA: TGTGCCAGCAGCTTAGCGCTAATGACAGAGGACGAGCAGTACTTC. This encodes CASSLALMTEDEQYF.

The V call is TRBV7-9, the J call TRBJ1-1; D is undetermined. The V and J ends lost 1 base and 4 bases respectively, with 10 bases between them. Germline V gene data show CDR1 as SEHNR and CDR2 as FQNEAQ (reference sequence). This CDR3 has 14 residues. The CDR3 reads CASSLGPRATEAFF. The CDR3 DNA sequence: TGTGCCAGCAGCTTAGGGCCGCGGGCCACTGAAGCTTTCTTT.

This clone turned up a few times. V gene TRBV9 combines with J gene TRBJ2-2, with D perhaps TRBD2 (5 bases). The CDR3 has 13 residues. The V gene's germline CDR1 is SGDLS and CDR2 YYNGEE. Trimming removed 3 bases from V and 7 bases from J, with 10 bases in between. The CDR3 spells CASSGRSVGELFF. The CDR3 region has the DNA TGTGCCAGCAGCGGGAGGTCGGTCGGGGAGCTGTTTTTT.

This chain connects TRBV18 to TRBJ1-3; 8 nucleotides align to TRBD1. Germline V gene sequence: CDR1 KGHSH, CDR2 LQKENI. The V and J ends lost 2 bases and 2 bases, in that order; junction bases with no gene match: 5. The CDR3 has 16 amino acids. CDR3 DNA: TGTGCCAGCTCACCAGTTGCCAGGGGGCCTGGAAACACCATATATTTT. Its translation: CASSPVARGPGNTIYF.

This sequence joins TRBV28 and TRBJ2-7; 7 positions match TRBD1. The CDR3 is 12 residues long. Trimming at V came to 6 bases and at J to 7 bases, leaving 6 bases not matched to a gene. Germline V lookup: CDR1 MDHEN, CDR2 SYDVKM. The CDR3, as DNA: TGTGCCAGCAGGGACAGGCTGGGGGAGCAGTACGTC. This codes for CASRDRLGEQYV.

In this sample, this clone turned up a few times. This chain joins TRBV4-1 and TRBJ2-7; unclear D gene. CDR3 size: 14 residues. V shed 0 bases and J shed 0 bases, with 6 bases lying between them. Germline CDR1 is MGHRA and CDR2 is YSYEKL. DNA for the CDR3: TGCGCCAGCAGCCAAGAGGGCCTCTCCTACGAGCAGTACTTC. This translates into CASSQEGLSYEQYF.

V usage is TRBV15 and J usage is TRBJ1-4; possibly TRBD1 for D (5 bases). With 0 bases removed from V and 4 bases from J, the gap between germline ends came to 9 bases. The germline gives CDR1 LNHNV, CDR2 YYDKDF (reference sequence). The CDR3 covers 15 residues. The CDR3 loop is CATSRDGGDNEKLFF. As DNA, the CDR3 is TGTGCCACCAGCAGAGATGGAGGGGATAATGAAAAACTGTTTTTT.

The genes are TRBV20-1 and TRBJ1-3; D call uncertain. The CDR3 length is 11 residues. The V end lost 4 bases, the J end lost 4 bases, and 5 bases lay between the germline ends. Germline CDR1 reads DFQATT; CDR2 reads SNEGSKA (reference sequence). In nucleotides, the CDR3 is TGCAGTGCTACGACAGGAAACACCATATATTTT. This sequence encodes CSATTGNTIYF.

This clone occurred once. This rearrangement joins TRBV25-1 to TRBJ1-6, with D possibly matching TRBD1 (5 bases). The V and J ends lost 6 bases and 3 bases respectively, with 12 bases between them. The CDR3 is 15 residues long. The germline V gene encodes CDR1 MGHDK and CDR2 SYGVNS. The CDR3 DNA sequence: TGTGCCAGCAGAAGAGACAGCTTCTATAATTCACCCCTCCACTTT. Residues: CASRRDSFYNSPLHF. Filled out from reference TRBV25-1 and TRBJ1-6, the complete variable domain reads EADIYQTPRYLVIGTGKKITLECSQTMGHDKMYWYQQDPGMELHLIHYSYGVNSTEKGDLSSESTVSRIRTEHFPLTLESARPSHTSQYLCASRRDSFYNSPLHFGNGTRLTVT.

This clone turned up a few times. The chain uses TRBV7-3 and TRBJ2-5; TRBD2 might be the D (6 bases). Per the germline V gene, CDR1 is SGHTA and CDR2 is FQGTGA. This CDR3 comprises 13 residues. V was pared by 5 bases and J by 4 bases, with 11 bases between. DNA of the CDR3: TGTGCCAGCAGCCCCCTCGGGGGAGAGACCCAGTACTTC. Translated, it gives CASSPLGGETQYF.

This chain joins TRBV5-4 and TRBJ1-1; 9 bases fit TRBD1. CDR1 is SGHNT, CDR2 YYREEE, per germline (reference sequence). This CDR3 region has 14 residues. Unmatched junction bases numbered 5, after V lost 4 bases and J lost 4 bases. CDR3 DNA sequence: TGTGCCAGCAGCCCGGGGACAGGGATCACTGAAGCTTTCTTT. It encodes CASSPGTGITEAFF.

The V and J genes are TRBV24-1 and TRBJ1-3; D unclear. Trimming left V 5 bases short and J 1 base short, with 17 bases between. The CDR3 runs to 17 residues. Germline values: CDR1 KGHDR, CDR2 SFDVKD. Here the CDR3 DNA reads TGTGCCACCAGTGGTGGGCAGCTTTTTCGGTCTGGAAACACCATATATTTT. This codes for CATSGGQLFRSGNTIYF.

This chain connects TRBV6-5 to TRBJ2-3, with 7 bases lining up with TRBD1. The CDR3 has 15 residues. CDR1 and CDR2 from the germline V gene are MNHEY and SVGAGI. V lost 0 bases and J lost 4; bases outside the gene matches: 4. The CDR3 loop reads CASSYSTQGADTQYF. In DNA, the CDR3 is TGTGCCAGCAGTTACTCGACGCAGGGGGCAGATACGCAGTATTTT.

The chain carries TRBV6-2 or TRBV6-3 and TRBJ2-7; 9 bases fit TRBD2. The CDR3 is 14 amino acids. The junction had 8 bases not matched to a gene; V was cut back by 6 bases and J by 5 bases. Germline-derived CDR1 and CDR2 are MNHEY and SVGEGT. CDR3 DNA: TGTGCCAGCAGCCGGGCGGGAGGGAGCCACGAGCAGTACTTC. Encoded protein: CASSRAGGSHEQYF.

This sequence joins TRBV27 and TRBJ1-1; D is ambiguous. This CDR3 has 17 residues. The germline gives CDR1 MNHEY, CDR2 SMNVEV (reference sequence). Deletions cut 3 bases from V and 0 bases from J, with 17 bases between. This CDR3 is CASSFTRAGGMNTEAFF. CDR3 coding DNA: TGTGCCAGCAGTTTTACGCGGGCAGGTGGAATGAACACTGAAGCTTTCTTT.

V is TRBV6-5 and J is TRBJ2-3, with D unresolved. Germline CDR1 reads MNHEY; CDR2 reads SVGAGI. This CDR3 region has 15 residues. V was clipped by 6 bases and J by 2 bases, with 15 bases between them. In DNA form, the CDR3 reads TGTGCCAGCAGCCCCAGCGCACCAAACACAGATACGCAGTATTTT. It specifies CASSPSAPNTDTQYF.

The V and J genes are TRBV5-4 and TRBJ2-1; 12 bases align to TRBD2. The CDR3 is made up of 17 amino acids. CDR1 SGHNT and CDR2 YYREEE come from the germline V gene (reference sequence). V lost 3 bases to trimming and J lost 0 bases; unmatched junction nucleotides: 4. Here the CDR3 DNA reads TGTGCCAGCAGCTCCAAGACTAGCGGGAGCTCCTACAATGAGCAGTTCTTC. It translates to CASSSKTSGSSYNEQFF.

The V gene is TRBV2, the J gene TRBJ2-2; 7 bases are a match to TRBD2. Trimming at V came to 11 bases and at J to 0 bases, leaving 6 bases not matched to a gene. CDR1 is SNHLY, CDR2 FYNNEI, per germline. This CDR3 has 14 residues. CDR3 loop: CAPRAGANTGELFF. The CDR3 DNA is TGTGCCCCCAGGGCGGGGGCGAACACCGGGGAGCTGTTTTTT.

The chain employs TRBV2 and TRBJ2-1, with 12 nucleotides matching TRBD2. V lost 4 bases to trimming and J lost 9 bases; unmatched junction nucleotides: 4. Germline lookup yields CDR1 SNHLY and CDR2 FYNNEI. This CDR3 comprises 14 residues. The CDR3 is CASSGLAGVGEQFF. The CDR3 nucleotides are TGTGCCAGCAGTGGACTAGCGGGAGTGGGTGAGCAGTTCTTC.

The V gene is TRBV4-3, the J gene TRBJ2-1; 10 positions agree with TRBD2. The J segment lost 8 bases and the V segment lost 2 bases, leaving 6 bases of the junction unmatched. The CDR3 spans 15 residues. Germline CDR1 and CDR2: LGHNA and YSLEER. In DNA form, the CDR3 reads TGCGCCAGCAGCCAATTAACTAGCGGGATCGATGAGCAGTTCTTC. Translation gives CASSQLTSGIDEQFF.